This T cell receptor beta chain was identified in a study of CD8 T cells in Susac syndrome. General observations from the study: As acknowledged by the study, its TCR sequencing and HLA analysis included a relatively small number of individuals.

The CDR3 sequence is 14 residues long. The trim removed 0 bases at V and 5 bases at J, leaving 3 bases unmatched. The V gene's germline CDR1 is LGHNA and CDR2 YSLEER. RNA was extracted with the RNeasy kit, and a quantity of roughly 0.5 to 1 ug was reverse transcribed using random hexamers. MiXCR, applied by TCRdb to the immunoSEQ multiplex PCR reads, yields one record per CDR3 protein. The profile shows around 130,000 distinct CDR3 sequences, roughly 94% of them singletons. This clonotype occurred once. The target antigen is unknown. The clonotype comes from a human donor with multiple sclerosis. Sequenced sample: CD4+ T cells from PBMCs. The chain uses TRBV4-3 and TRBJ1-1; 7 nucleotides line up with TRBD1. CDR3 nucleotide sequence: TGCGCCAGCAGCCAAGATGCAGGGGGGACTGAAGCTTTCTTT. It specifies CASSQDAGGTEAFF.